These 17 T cell receptor beta chains originate from one sample sequenced in a study of long-term antiretroviral therapy in people with HIV (dated by TCRdb to between 2021 and 2022). The immunoSEQ hsTCRB v3.0 assay was used at survey level resolution to sequence the TRB variable region. Held by TCRdb, this immuneACCESS table contains in-frame sequences only and omits some clones. Under half of the omission traces to an unresolved V gene where checked; the cause of the rest is unknown. The sample table contains tens of thousands of clones; only one count was recorded for approximately 84% of them. The ten largest account for 3.5% to 6% of the sample. The input for sequencing was unsorted PBMCs, taken 0.5 years after starting antiretroviral therapy. The receptor source for this set is a man aged 18 to 30 with HIV.

The chain carries TRBV18 and TRBJ1-2, with 8 bases that match TRBD1. This CDR3 contains 13 residues. Germline assignment: CDR1 KGHSH and CDR2 LQKENI. V lost 3 bases, J lost 3 bases, and 0 bases stayed unmatched. The CDR3 loop is CASSPDRDYGYTF. The CDR3 DNA follows: TGTGCCAGCTCACCGGACAGGGACTATGGCTACACCTTC.

V is TRBV7-8 and J is TRBJ2-1; possible D gene TRBD2, 5 bases. Germline values: CDR1 SGHVS, CDR2 FQNEAQ. The CDR3 runs to 13 residues. The ends were cut back, 8 bases at V and 5 bases at J, with 13 bases in the middle. CDR3 sequence: CASYALGDNEQFF. The CDR3 bases are TGTGCCAGCTACGCTCTGGGAGACAATGAGCAGTTCTTC.

The chain combines TRBV5-4 with TRBJ2-2; 9 bases line up with TRBD2. V gave up 4 bases and J gave up 7 bases; unmatched junction bases: 8. The CDR3 runs 15 residues. CDR1 is SGHNT and CDR2 is YYREEE in the germline V gene (reference sequence). CDR3 sequence: CASSLSGSAGGELFF. In nucleotides, the CDR3 is TGTGCCAGCAGCCTTAGCGGGAGCGCGGGCGGGGAGCTGTTTTTT.

The V call is TRBV5-6, the J call TRBJ2-3, with 13 bases identical to TRBD2. Per the germline V gene, CDR1 is SGHDT and CDR2 is YYEEEE. The CDR3 extends over 16 amino acids. V lost 4 bases, J lost 8 bases, and 10 bases stayed unmatched. The CDR3 DNA reads TGTGCCAGCAGCCCCGATGGACTAGCGGGGGTGGGTACGCAGTATTTT. Protein product: CASSPDGLAGVGTQYF.

The rearrangement uses TRBV5-6 and TRBJ2-7; D ambiguous. This CDR3 spans 16 amino acids. Germline values: CDR1 SGHDT, CDR2 YYEEEE. Trimming took off 0 bases at V and 7 bases at J, with 20 bases between the two ends. CDR3 amino acids: CASSLVVLDLRFEQYF. In DNA form, the CDR3 reads TGTGCCAGCAGCTTGGTTGTTCTGGACCTCAGGTTTGAGCAGTACTTC.

The V call is TRBV7-2, the J call TRBJ2-7; D is ambiguous. This CDR3 comprises 14 residues. In germline, CDR1 is SGHTA, CDR2 FQGNSA. The V and J ends lost 1 base and 6 bases respectively, with 13 bases between them. The CDR3 loop is CASSLVSRPGEQYF. As DNA, the CDR3 is TGTGCCAGCAGCTTAGTGTCCAGGCCAGGCGAGCAGTACTTC.

The chain employs TRBV7-9 and TRBJ2-6; tentative D call: TRBD2 (6 bases). The CDR3 is 16 residues long. CDR1 and CDR2 (germline): SEHNR, FQNEAQ (reference sequence). V was pared by 5 bases and J by 2 bases, with 13 bases between. The CDR3 DNA reads TGTGCCAGCAGCGTCAGCCGGGGGACTGGGGCCAACGTCCTGACTTTC. Protein product: CASSVSRGTGANVLTF.

The chain recombines TRBV7-6 with TRBJ1-4; 7 bases line up with TRBD1. V trimming: 6 bases; J trimming: 4 bases; junction bases outside the gene matches: 5. Germline V CDR1 and CDR2: SGHVS, FNYEAQ. The CDR3 loop spans 14 amino acids. CDR3 sequence reads: CASSEDRLNEKLFF. The CDR3 nucleotides read TGTGCCAGCAGTGAGGACAGGCTTAATGAAAAACTGTTTTTT.

The chain couples TRBV7-3 to TRBJ1-1; no firm D call. The V gene lost 2 bases and the J gene lost 0 bases, with 4 bases spanning the gap. The CDR3 covers 13 residues. Germline V gives CDR1 SGHTA, CDR2 FQGTGA. CDR3 sequence (DNA): TGTGCCAGCAGCTTATATTTGAACACTGAAGCTTTCTTT. This sequence encodes CASSLYLNTEAFF.

The V and J genes are TRBV6-5 and TRBJ1-6; 8 nucleotides line up with TRBD1. The CDR3 has 14 amino acids. Germline V gives CDR1 MNHEY, CDR2 SVGAGI. Unmatched junction bases numbered 9, after V lost 7 bases and J lost 10 bases. The chain's CDR3 is CASTWDRTGSPLHF. CDR3 sequence (DNA): TGTGCCAGCACCTGGGACAGGACCGGCTCACCCCTCCACTTT.

The gene calls are TRBV5-1 and TRBJ2-3; tentatively, D is TRBD2 (6 bases). Germline assignment: CDR1 SGHRS and CDR2 YFSETQ. This CDR3 spans 14 amino acids. V was trimmed by 6 bases and J by 6 bases, leaving 17 bases between them. The CDR3 reads CASKERAGTDTQYF. Here the CDR3 DNA reads TGCGCCAGCAAGGAACGAGCGGGTACGGATACGCAGTATTTT. The full variable domain, with the rest looked up from reference TRBV5-1 and TRBJ2-3, is KAGVTQTPRYLIKTRGQQVTLSCSPISGHRSVSWYQQTPGQGLQFLFEYFSETQRNKGNFPGRFSGRQFSNSRSEMNVSTLELGDSALYLCASKERAGTDTQYFGPGTRLTVL.

The V call is TRBV7-2, the J call TRBJ2-7; either TRBD1 or TRBD2 may supply D (5 bases each). V was trimmed by 5 bases and J by 0 bases, leaving 14 bases between them. CDR3 size: 15 residues. Germline CDR1 and CDR2: SGHTA and FQGNSA. The CDR3 sequence is CASSLPRGGSYEQYF. CDR3 coding DNA: TGTGCCAGCAGCCTCCCCCGTGGGGGCTCCTACGAGCAGTACTTC.

The rearrangement uses TRBV19 and TRBJ1-5; a weak D match, TRBD1 (5 bases). V lost 3 bases to trimming and J lost 4 bases, with 13 bases between them. The CDR3 has 15 residues. In germline, CDR1 is LNHDA, CDR2 SQIVND (reference sequence). CDR3 sequence reads: CASSISGRSNQPQHF. CDR3 nucleotides: TGTGCCAGTAGTATTTCGGGACGCTCAAATCAGCCCCAGCATTTT.

V and J are TRBV27 and TRBJ2-1; 8 bases are a match to TRBD2. J lost 2 bases, V lost 0 bases, and 6 bases had no gene match. The length of the CDR3 is 17 residues. CDR1 and CDR2 from the germline V gene are MNHEY and SMNVEV (reference sequence). The CDR3 bases are TGTGCCAGCAGTTTATCTCTAGCGGGTCCTCCCTACAATGAGCAGTTCTTC. Protein product: CASSLSLAGPPYNEQFF.

The chain recombines TRBV7-2 with TRBJ2-4, with D possibly matching TRBD2 (6 bases). CDR1 is SGHTA, CDR2 FQGNSA, per germline. The ends were cut back, 5 bases at V and 8 bases at J, with 10 bases in the middle. The CDR3 contains 12 residues. CDR3 region: CASSAGRDIQYF. DNA of the CDR3: TGTGCCAGCAGCGCGGGGCGGGACATTCAGTACTTC. Based on the CDR3 plus reference TRBV7-2 and TRBJ2-4, the full variable domain is GAGVSQSPSNKVTEKGKDVELRCDPISGHTALYWYRQSLGQGLEFLIYFQGNSAPDKSGLPSDRFSAERTGGSVSTLTIQRTQQEDSAVYLCASSAGRDIQYFGAGTRLSVL.

As DNA, the CDR3 is TGTGCCTGGAGTCGGGGGAACTATGGCTACACCTTC. Protein: CAWSRGNYGYTF. The chain couples TRBV30 to TRBJ1-2, with D possibly TRBD1 on 5 matching bases. Trimming removed 2 bases from V and 2 bases from J, with 6 bases in between. In germline, CDR1 is GTSNPN, CDR2 SVGIG (reference sequence). The CDR3 runs 12 residues.

This clone occurred a few times. The chain recombines TRBV10-1 with TRBJ2-7, with D perhaps matching TRBD1 or TRBD2 (5 bases each). This CDR3 comprises 13 residues. Germline assignment: CDR1 WNHNN and CDR2 SYGVQD (reference sequence). The V and J ends lost 10 bases and 0 bases respectively, with 13 bases between them. The CDR3 bases are TGCGCCACCTATTCGGGACCCTCCTACGAGCAGTACTTC. Translation gives CATYSGPSYEQYF.